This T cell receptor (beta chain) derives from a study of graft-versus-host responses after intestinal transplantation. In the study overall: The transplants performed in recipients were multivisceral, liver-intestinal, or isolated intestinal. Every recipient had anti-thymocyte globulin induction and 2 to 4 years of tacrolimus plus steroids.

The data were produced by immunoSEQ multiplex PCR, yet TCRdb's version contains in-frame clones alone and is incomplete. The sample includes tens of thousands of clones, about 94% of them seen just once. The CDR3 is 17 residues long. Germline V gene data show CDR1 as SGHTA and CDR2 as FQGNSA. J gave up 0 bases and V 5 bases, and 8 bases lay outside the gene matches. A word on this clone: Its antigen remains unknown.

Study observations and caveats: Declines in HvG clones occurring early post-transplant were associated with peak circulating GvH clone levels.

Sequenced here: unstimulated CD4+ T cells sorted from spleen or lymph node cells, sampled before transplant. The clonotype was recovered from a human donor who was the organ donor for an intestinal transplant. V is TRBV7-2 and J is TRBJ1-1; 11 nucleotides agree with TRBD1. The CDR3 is CASSLPGQGAVNTEAFF. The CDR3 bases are TGTGCCAGCAGCCTTCCAGGACAGGGGGCTGTGAACACTGAAGCTTTCTTT.